The T cell receptor beta chain described here comes from a study of shared clonotypes between healthy human individuals. Study-wide points: Naive CD4 clonotypes were shared across several donors at 5% to 6%. The low donor count limited represented genetic and exposure-history diversity.

On this clone itself: The target antigen is unknown.

Sequenced by immunoSEQ multiplex PCR; TCRdb stores in-frame clones only, minus some. In the table there are about 2.1 million clones, 90% to 95% of which are singletons. In the naive CD8 group, cells lacked CD45RO and were positively selected for CCR7, so terminally differentiated effector memory CD45RA+ cells were left out. The CDR3 contains 15 residues. Germline-derived CDR1 and CDR2 are SGHTA and FQGTGA. The V end was cut by 2 bases, the J end by 3 bases, with 14 bases between. The chain has TRBV7-3 and TRBJ2-7, with D possibly matching TRBD2 (6 bases). This TCR derives from a man in his late teens or twenties in good health. Some clones in this sample may be carry-over from other donors' samples. The sample was naive CD8+ T cells from PBMCs. The CDR3 nucleotides are TGTGCCAGCAGCTTATGGGGCGGGATAGGCTACGAGCAGTACTTC. Translation: CASSLWGGIGYEQYF.